The T cell receptor (beta chain) described here comes from a study of blood T cell repertoires in COVID-19. Study-level background: Whether acute or convalescent, the COVID-19 samples came from the United States, Italy and Spain.

Germline V gene lookup returns CDR1 LNHNV and CDR2 YYDKDF (reference sequence). CDR3 length equals 13 residues. V was pared by 5 bases and J by 5 bases, with 2 bases of the junction left unmatched. Methods used by the authors: It was from reference gene primer amplification that nucleated cell counts were estimated. Only in-frame clones appear in the TCRdb table, and some are missing; sequencing was by immunoSEQ multiplex PCR. D and trimming come from the DNA, and the V and J calls and clone size come from that table. The sample has a few hundred thousand clones; roughly 84% are singletons. V gene TRBV15 combines with J gene TRBJ1-1; TRBD1 aligns across 10 bases. The sequencing sample was made of peripheral blood. This clonotype originated in a human donor in a cohort sampled during active COVID-19. As DNA, the CDR3 is TGTGCCACCAGCCGGGACAGGGGAACTGAAGCTTTCTTT. It translates to CATSRDRGTEAFF.